Listed below are T cell receptor beta chains from one sample, sequenced in a study of PD-L1 blockade in urothelial cancer. Method: immunoSEQ multiplex PCR; TCRdb's copy keeps in-frame clones and lacks some. The data hold 60,000 or so clones, with 81% observed a single time. The material sequenced was PBMCs, taken around atezolizumab (anti-PD-L1) treatment. All receptors derive from a man aged 70 or older with urothelial cancer. CDR3s include the opening cysteine and the closing phenylalanine or tryptophan. A D gene is named only where the DNA matches it firmly. Clone size is stated in some rows and not others, as once, few, many or a class when expanded.

TRBV5-4	NA	TRBJ2-3	NA	CASSSRKGGSTDTQYF	TGTGCCAGCAGCTCTCGCAAAGGAGGGAGCACAGATACGCAGTATTTT
TRBV9	NA	TRBJ1-4	NA	CASTSSPEPNMGKLFF	TGTGCCAGCACCTCCTCCCCGGAGCCTAACATGGGAAAACTGTTTTTT
TRBV9	NA	TRBJ1-2	NA	CASSVTGGGYGYTF	TGTGCCAGCAGCGTAACGGGGGGCGGCTATGGCTACACCTTC
TRBV6-1	NA	TRBJ2-7	NA	CASSEVGRGGPRYEQYF	TGTGCCAGCAGTGAGGTAGGGCGAGGAGGCCCCCGGTACGAGCAGTACTTC
TRBV7-2	NA	TRBJ2-7	NA	CASSLVSSGEGTYEQYF	TGTGCCAGCAGCTTAGTTTCGTCGGGAGAGGGGACTTACGAGCAGTACTTC
TRBV29-1	NA	TRBJ1-4	NA	CSVRLGEKLFF	TGCAGCGTGAGACTAGGGGAAAAACTGTTTTTT
TRBV27	TRBD2	TRBJ2-7	NA	CASSLSGLAVVPSYEQYF	TGTGCCAGCAGTTTATCGGGACTAGCGGTCGTCCCATCCTACGAGCAGTACTTC
TRBV29-1	TRBD2	TRBJ2-3	NA	CSVPAAGATQYTQYF	TGCAGCGTTCCTGCAGCGGGGGCCACACAATATACGCAGTATTTT
TRBV27	TRBD1	TRBJ2-5	NA	CASSPWDRGSQETQYF	TGTGCCAGCAGTCCCTGGGACAGGGGATCGCAAGAGACCCAGTACTTC
TRBV11-2	TRBD2	TRBJ2-5	NA	CASSLLAGTQETQYF	TGTGCCAGCAGCTTACTAGCGGGGACCCAAGAGACCCAGTACTTC
TRBV19	TRBD1	TRBJ1-2	NA	CASSSGTGITQGYTF	TGTGCCAGTAGTTCCGGGACAGGAATTACACAAGGCTACACCTTC
TRBV10-2	TRBD2	TRBJ2-3	once	CASKASGSFADTQYF	TGCGCCAGCAAAGCTAGCGGGAGTTTCGCGGATACGCAGTATTTT
TRBV28	NA	TRBJ2-3	NA	CASMEGSGADTQYF	TGTGCCAGCATGGAAGGGAGTGGGGCAGATACGCAGTATTTT
TRBV28	NA	TRBJ1-5	NA	CASSPDLGGQPQHF	TGTGCCAGCAGTCCGGACCTCGGCGGGCAGCCCCAGCATTTT
TRBV11-3	NA	TRBJ2-3	few	CASSDLLDPDTQYF	TGTGCCAGCAGCGATTTACTAGATCCAGATACGCAGTATTTT
TRBV19	TRBD2	TRBJ2-7	NA	CASSIGTNYEQYF	TGTGCCAGTAGTATCGGGACTAACTACGAGCAGTACTTC
TRBV6-1	NA	TRBJ1-4	NA	CASSEQGSNEKLFF	TGTGCCAGCAGCGAACAGGGTTCTAATGAAAAACTGTTTTTT
TRBV28	TRBD2	TRBJ2-3	once	CASSPSGGLALEDTQYF	TGTGCCAGCAGTCCTTCCGGGGGACTAGCGCTGGAAGATACGCAGTATTTT
TRBV6-1	NA	TRBJ1-5	NA	CASSEAGQRQPQHF	TGTGCCAGCAGTGAAGCGGGGCAACGGCAGCCCCAGCATTTT
TRBV5-4	TRBD1	TRBJ2-7	NA	CASSLDLDRGNEQYF	TGTGCCAGCAGCCTAGACCTCGACAGGGGGAACGAGCAGTACTTC
TRBV7-2	NA	TRBJ2-1	NA	CASSLGQGGDEQFF	TGTGCCAGCAGCTTAGGGCAGGGCGGAGATGAGCAGTTCTTC
TRBV19	TRBD2	TRBJ2-5	NA	CASSIVLAGSGETQYF	TGTGCCAGTAGTATAGTACTAGCGGGTTCGGGAGAGACCCAGTACTTC
TRBV19	TRBD2	TRBJ2-2	NA	CASSVETSGRPTGELFF	TGTGCCAGTAGTGTCGAAACTAGCGGACGACCCACCGGGGAGCTGTTTTTT
TRBV5-8	NA	TRBJ2-3	NA	CASSPGQSTDTQYF	TGTGCCAGCAGCCCCGGACAGAGCACAGATACGCAGTATTTT
TRBV25-1	NA	TRBJ1-5	NA	CASSEGGRGGGQPQHF	TGTGCCAGCAGTGAAGGGGGCAGAGGCGGGGGTCAGCCCCAGCATTTT
TRBV28	NA	TRBJ2-7	NA	CASSLLGVYEQYF	TGTGCCAGCAGTTTATTGGGAGTCTACGAGCAGTACTTC
TRBV30	TRBD2	TRBJ2-7	NA	CAWSQGTSGAGAYEQYF	TGTGCCTGGAGCCAAGGGACTAGCGGGGCCGGAGCCTACGAGCAGTACTTC
TRBV28	TRBD1	TRBJ1-1	NA	CASSLPGQGALISEAFF	TGTGCCAGCAGTTTGCCAGGACAGGGGGCTTTGATTTCTGAAGCTTTCTTT
TRBV20-1	NA	TRBJ1-2	NA	CSVDHGGYTF	TGCAGTGTTGATCACGGGGGCTACACCTTC